This section outlines one T cell receptor (beta chain) sequence together with its context. The antigen is not known. V was clipped by 7 bases and J by 4 bases, with 13 bases between them. The CDR3 contains 13 residues. Germline CDR1 ENHRY, CDR2 SYGVKD. This specimen comes from a study of T cells after yellow fever vaccination. A process of 5'RACE template switching, which added a universal primer site and UMIs, was used to make TCR cDNA. Each CDR3 protein gets one entry after TCRdb re-called the 5' RACE reads with MiXCR. This table has more than 300,000 distinct CDR3 sequences, around 4.4% appearing once. Study-level points and caveats: The secondary response was weaker, and its peak arrived faster, on day 5 versus 15. Primary-vaccination clones mostly resurfaced post-booster (more than 95% CD4, more than 80% CD8).

The chain employs TRBV10-3 and TRBJ1-1; D remains unclear. The source is a man younger than 30 who received the YFV17D yellow fever vaccine. The sequencing here drew on PBMCs, taken 15 days after the yellow fever booster vaccination. The CDR3 sequence is CAITQTIVTEAFF. DNA of the CDR3: TGTGCCATCACCCAGACAATAGTCACTGAAGCTTTCTTT.